The TCR beta chain described here comes from a study of T cell responses to AZD1222 COVID-19 vaccine. TCRdb's table, derived via immunoSEQ multiplex PCR, lists solely in-frame clones and lacks some. The sample has roughly 110,000 clones; approximately 86% are singletons. This CDR3 is built from 11 residues. V lost 5 bases to trimming and J lost 9 bases, with 8 bases between them. In the case of this clone: The antigen remains unidentified.

Study-level results: Repertoire collection took place solely once the T cell response had peaked.

The genes are TRBV12-3 or TRBV12-4 and TRBJ2-1; D is uncertain. The starting material was peripheral blood, obtained on day 0 of AZD1222 vaccination. This TCR came from an adult in good health. For the CDR3, the DNA is TGTGCCAGCAGTCGAGCAGGTGAGCAGTTCTTC. As protein: CASSRAGEQFF.